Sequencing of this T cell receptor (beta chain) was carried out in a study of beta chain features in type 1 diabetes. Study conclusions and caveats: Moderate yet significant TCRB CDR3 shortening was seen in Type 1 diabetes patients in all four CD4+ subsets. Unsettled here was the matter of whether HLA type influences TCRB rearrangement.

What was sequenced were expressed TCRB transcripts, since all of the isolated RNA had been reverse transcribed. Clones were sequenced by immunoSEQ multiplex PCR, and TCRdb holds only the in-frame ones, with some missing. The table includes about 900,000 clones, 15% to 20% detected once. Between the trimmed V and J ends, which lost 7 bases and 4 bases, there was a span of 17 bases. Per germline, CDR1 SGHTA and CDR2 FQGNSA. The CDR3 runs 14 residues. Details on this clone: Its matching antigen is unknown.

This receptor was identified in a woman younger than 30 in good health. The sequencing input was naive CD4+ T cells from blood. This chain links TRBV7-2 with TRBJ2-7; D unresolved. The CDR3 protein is CASTPSWISYEQYF. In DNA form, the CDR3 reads TGTGCCAGCACCCCGAGTTGGATTAGTTACGAGCAGTACTTC.